This T cell receptor beta chain was profiled in a study of CD8 T cells in Susac syndrome. Study as a whole: The Susac syndrome patients that were sequenced included over five with active disease and fewer than 10 in remission. Blood was drawn from patients with Susac syndrome. At that point, they were therapy-naive, on corticosteroids, or on intravenous immunoglobulin alone.

This clonotype was observed a single time. The RNA, about 0.45 to 1 ug, was put through reverse transcription using random hexamers. An immunoSEQ multiplex PCR generated amplified TCR beta CDR3 products spanning 54 Vbeta and 13 Jbeta. TCRdb re-analysed the immunoSEQ multiplex PCR reads in MiXCR, keeping a single row per CDR3 protein. The data show approximately 260,000 distinct CDR3 sequences, roughly 95% seen once. The V gene's germline CDR1 is LGHNT and CDR2 FRNRAP. CDR3 length: 15 amino acids. The V gene lost 2 bases and the J gene lost 5 bases, with 13 bases spanning the gap. The chain uses TRBV12-5 and TRBJ2-1, with a tentative D call TRBD1 (6 bases). The source material was CD4+ T cells from PBMCs. The TCR sequence derives from a human donor with Susac syndrome. In DNA form, the CDR3 reads TGTGCTAGTGGTTTGAGGCAGGGGATCAACAATGAGCAGTTCTTC. It codes for CASGLRQGINNEQFF. Full variable domain (outside the CDR3, taken from reference TRBV12-5 and TRBJ2-1): DARVTQTPRHKVTEMGQEVTMRCQPILGHNTVFWYRQTMMQGLELLAYFRNRAPLDDSGMPKDRFSAEMPDATLATLKIQPSEPRDSAVYFCASGLRQGINNEQFFGPGTRLTVL.